The 12 T cell receptor beta chains reported below all come from one sample, sequenced in a study of T cells in Graves' hyperthyroidism and ophthalmopathy. Researchers amplified the TCR beta CDR3 regions from RNA transcripts. HTBI primers were used for first-round RT-PCR of the TCR CDR3. One entry per CDR3 protein, called by TCRdb with MiXCR from the multiplex PCR reads. The sample holds some 510,000 distinct CDR3 sequences, under 60% seen once. Sample: peripheral blood or thyroid tissue (not recorded which). These receptors all stem from a young woman with Graves' hyperthyroidism.

V is TRBV7-9 and J is TRBJ1-1, with 7 bases matching TRBD1. The V segment lost 6 bases and the J segment 6 bases; nucleotides outside the gene matches: 7. The CDR3 totals 13 residues. CDR1 SEHNR and CDR2 FQNEAQ come from the germline V gene (reference sequence). The CDR3 region is CASSYTGDPEAFF. DNA for the CDR3: TGTGCCAGCAGTTACACAGGGGACCCTGAAGCTTTCTTT.

Of note for this clonotype: A much larger clone lies a single base off, so this may be a read error. The rearrangement links TRBV7-8 to TRBJ2-7; the match to TRBD2 covers 10 bases. This CDR3 comprises 12 residues. Germline assignment: CDR1 SGHVS and CDR2 FQNEAQ. J gave up 8 bases and V 8 bases, and 6 bases lay outside the gene matches. CDR3 DNA sequence: TGTGCCAGCCAGCGGGAGGGTTACCAGCAGTACTTC. Amino acid sequence: CASQREGYQQYF.

This clonotype was seen at least ten times. This chain links TRBV10-3 with TRBJ2-7; no clear D. The ends were cut back, 3 bases at V and 3 bases at J, with 6 bases in the middle. CDR1 ENHRY and CDR2 SYGVKD come from the germline V gene. The CDR3 totals 12 residues. The CDR3 protein is CAISDRNYEQYF. CDR3 nucleotide sequence: TGTGCCATCAGTGACAGGAACTACGAGCAGTACTTC.

This clonotype was observed at least ten times. This chain links TRBV10-1 with TRBJ1-2; D remains ambiguous. The CDR3 is 13 amino acids. V lost 3 bases, J lost 2 bases, and 7 bases lay in between. Germline assignment: CDR1 WNHNN and CDR2 SYGVQD (reference sequence). CDR3 residues: CASSDSRNYGYTF. The CDR3 DNA reads as TGCGCCAGCAGTGATTCACGAAACTATGGCTACACCTTC.

Details on this clonotype: A read error may produce the germline difference seen at one junction end. The V call is TRBV24-1, the J call TRBJ2-2; D unclear. The CDR3 is made up of 9 amino acids. Germline lookup yields CDR1 KGHDR and CDR2 SFDVKD. This chain's CDR3 is CATSDALGF. Written as DNA, the CDR3 is TGTGCCACCAGTGATGCCTTGGGTTTT.

This rearrangement joins TRBV7-8 to TRBJ1-6, with D perhaps matching TRBD1 (5 bases). The germline CDR1 and CDR2 sequences are SGHVS and FQNEAQ. The V gene lost 6 bases and the J gene lost 7 bases, with 16 bases spanning the gap. There are 15 residues in the CDR3. CDR3 in amino acids: CASSYSGQINSPLHF. In nucleotides, the CDR3 is TGTGCCAGCAGTTACTCAGGGCAGATCAATTCACCCCTCCACTTT.

The V call is TRBV29-1, the J call TRBJ2-7; 7 bases are shared with TRBD2. This CDR3 contains 12 residues. Germline CDR1 is SQVTM and CDR2 is ANQGSEA. Losses at the gene ends were 8 bases for V and 5 bases for J; bases not matched to a gene: 9. CDR3 region: CSSWTSFHEQYF. The CDR3 nucleotides read TGCAGCTCGTGGACTAGTTTCCACGAGCAGTACTTC.

This clonotype was observed a few times. The chain uses TRBV20-1 and TRBJ1-2, with D unresolved. The germline V gene encodes CDR1 DFQATT and CDR2 SNEGSKA (reference sequence). The CDR3 runs to 16 residues. Trimming cost V 4 bases and J 0 bases, with 18 bases left between them. The CDR3 region is CSAIVGDTSANYGYTF. CDR3 sequence (DNA): TGCAGTGCTATTGTAGGAGACACGTCCGCTAACTATGGCTACACCTTC.

For this clonotype: The CDR3 does not end in the conserved phenylalanine or tryptophan, so this is likely a read error. V usage is TRBV6-4 and J usage is TRBJ2-7; TRBD2 agrees at 10 bases. With 5 bases clipped from V and 9 bases from J, the junction kept 13 bases outside the gene matches. The germline gives CDR1 MRHNA, CDR2 SNTAGT. The CDR3 spans 15 residues. The CDR3 spells CASSSSLAGPLGQYL. CDR3 in DNA: TGTGCCAGCAGTTCGTCACTAGCGGGGCCTTTAGGGCAGTACCTC.

A word on this clonotype: One end of the junction does not line up with germline, which may come from a read error. The chain employs TRBV7-6 and TRBJ2-7; D is possibly TRBD1 (6 bases). Germline V gene data show CDR1 as SGHVS and CDR2 as FNYEAQ. This CDR3 is built from 14 residues. The CDR3 region has the DNA TGCGCCAGCAGCCGCCCAGGGGCTTTTGGCGAGCAGTACTTC. Amino acid sequence: CASSRPGAFGEQYF.

A few counts support this clonotype. The chain carries TRBV7-8 and TRBJ1-5, with a possible D match to TRBD1 (6 bases). The V end was cut by 5 bases, the J end by 0 bases, with 14 bases between. CDR3 size: 16 residues. Germline values: CDR1 SGHVS, CDR2 FQNEAQ. CDR3 residues: CASSISGRGSNQPQHF. The CDR3 bases are TGTGCCAGCAGCATCTCCGGCAGGGGTAGCAATCAGCCCCAGCATTTT.

The genes are TRBV9 and TRBJ2-7; possibly TRBD1 for D (5 bases). This CDR3 region has 15 residues. Germline-derived CDR1 and CDR2 are SGDLS and YYNGEE. Trimming removed 4 bases from V and 2 bases from J, with 16 bases in between. The CDR3 here is CASSPRAGNTYEQYF. DNA of the CDR3: TGTGCCAGCAGCCCCCGCGCAGGGAATACCTACGAGCAGTACTTC.